A single sample is the source of the 18 T cell receptor beta chains below, sequenced in a study of OX40 agonist ivuxolimab in advanced cancers. Produced via immunoSEQ multiplex PCR; TCRdb's table is partial and in-frame only. Altogether 55,000 to 85,000 clones are present, 70% to 90% being singletons, with the ten largest covering roughly 1.3%. The source material was CD4+ or CD8+ T cells sorted from blood, sampled in a trial of the OX40 agonist ivuxolimab. These receptors were obtained from an adult with an advanced solid tumor such as melanoma, head and neck, liver or kidney cancer.

CDR3 region: CASSPGLDRDGRQYF. CDR3 in DNA: TGTGCCAGTAGCCCCGGACTAGACAGGGATGGGAGGCAGTACTTC. The chain recombines TRBV19 with TRBJ2-7; D may correspond to TRBD1 or TRBD2 (7 bases each). This CDR3 contains 15 residues. With 6 bases removed from V and 9 bases from J, the gap between germline ends came to 24 bases. Germline lookup yields CDR1 LNHDA and CDR2 SQIVND (reference sequence).

This chain connects TRBV11-2 to TRBJ2-7; TRBD2 agrees at 10 bases. The trim removed 1 base at V and 6 bases at J, leaving 6 bases unmatched. The CDR3 has 15 amino acids. Germline V gives CDR1 SGHAT, CDR2 FQNNGV. The CDR3 coding sequence is TGTGCCAGCAGCTTAGGAGCGGGAGGGTGGGCCGAGCAGTACTTC. Protein: CASSLGAGGWAEQYF.

This chain connects TRBV27 to TRBJ1-2; a weak D match, TRBD1 (6 bases). The CDR3 runs 13 residues. Trimming pared 5 bases from V and 5 bases from J, leaving 12 bases between. The germline V gene encodes CDR1 MNHEY and CDR2 SMNVEV (reference sequence). CDR3 loop: CASSLGQLYGYTF. CDR3 coding DNA: TGTGCCAGCAGTCTAGGACAGTTATATGGCTACACCTTC.

The chain recombines TRBV7-2 with TRBJ1-5; no clear D. The germline V and J ends were trimmed by 3 bases and 5 bases, with 14 bases remaining between them. This CDR3 is built from 15 residues. Germline assignment: CDR1 SGHTA and CDR2 FQGNSA. For the CDR3, the DNA is TGTGCCAGCAGCTTTTCTGTGGGGAGGGATCAGCCCCAGCATTTT. It encodes CASSFSVGRDQPQHF.

The J gene is TRBJ1-5, the V gene TRBV19, with D perhaps TRBD1 (6 bases). The CDR3 is made up of 13 amino acids. Germline V gives CDR1 LNHDA, CDR2 SQIVND (reference sequence). Trimming removed 5 bases at V and 3 bases at J, with 8 bases between. CDR3: CASSRQVNQPQHF. In DNA, the CDR3 is TGTGCCAGTAGTCGACAGGTCAATCAGCCCCAGCATTTT. The whole variable domain, remainder taken from reference TRBV19 and TRBJ1-5, is DGGITQSPKYLFRKEGQNVTLSCEQNLNHDAMYWYRQDPGQGLRLIYYSQIVNDFQKGDIAEGYSVSREKKESFPLTVTSAQKNPTAFYLCASSRQVNQPQHFGDGTRLSIL.

The chain is built from TRBV28 and TRBJ1-2; unclear D gene. This CDR3 comprises 14 residues. Germline V gene sequence: CDR1 MDHEN, CDR2 SYDVKM. V was clipped by 5 bases and J by 4 bases, with 14 bases between them. DNA for the CDR3: TGTGCCAGCAGTCTCCCACCTCCCCCCTATGGCTACACCTTC. Residues: CASSLPPPPYGYTF.

This clone appeared a single time. The gene calls are TRBV18 and TRBJ2-6; D remains ambiguous. The CDR3 consists of 16 residues. Germline CDR1 is KGHSH and CDR2 is LQKENI. V lost 2 bases and J lost 0, with 8 bases in between. In DNA, the CDR3 is TGTGCCAGCTCACCAAATCCCCCCTCTGGGGCCAACGTCCTGACTTTC. This gives the protein CASSPNPPSGANVLTF. Based on the CDR3 plus reference TRBV18 and TRBJ2-6, the full variable domain is NAGVMQNPRHLVRRRGQEARLRCSPMKGHSHVYWYRQLPEEGLKFMVYLQKENIIDESGMPKERFSAEFPKEGPSILRIQQVVRGDSAAYFCASSPNPPSGANVLTFGAGSRLTVL.

This chain joins TRBV5-4 and TRBJ2-7, with D perhaps given as TRBD1 or TRBD2 (6 bases each). Trimming shortened V by 3 bases and J by 6 bases, and 25 bases separated the two germline ends. This CDR3 contains 17 residues. Germline V gene lookup returns CDR1 SGHNT and CDR2 YYREEE (reference sequence). As DNA, the CDR3 is TGTGCCAGCAGCTCTGGAAACCGGGGGACAAGGAGCCTCGAGCAGTACTTC. Translation: CASSSGNRGTRSLEQYF. Based on the CDR3 plus reference TRBV5-4 and TRBJ2-7, the full variable domain is ETGVTQSPTHLIKTRGQQVTLRCSSQSGHNTVSWYQQALGQGPQFIFQYYREEENGRGNFPPRFSGLQFPNYSSELNVNALELDDSALYLCASSSGNRGTRSLEQYFGPGTRLTVT.

The chain is built from TRBV5-1 and TRBJ2-5, with no clear D. The CDR3 is made up of 11 amino acids. The V gene's germline CDR1 is SGHRS and CDR2 YFSETQ. Deletions cut 6 bases from V and 5 bases from J, with 8 bases between. CDR3 amino acids: CASNLLETQYF. CDR3 DNA: TGCGCCAGCAATCTGCTGGAGACCCAGTACTTC.

The V call is TRBV14, the J call TRBJ2-3; D gene unclear. The V gene lost 1 base and the J gene lost 6 bases, with 5 bases spanning the gap. Germline V lookup: CDR1 SGHDN, CDR2 FVKESK. The CDR3 covers 12 residues. CDR3 in DNA: TGTGCCAGCAGCCAAGGGGGTGATACGCAGTATTTT. It encodes CASSQGGDTQYF.

This chain joins TRBV6-5 and TRBJ2-7; 9 bases align to TRBD1. The J segment lost 7 bases and the V segment lost 6 bases, leaving 7 bases of the junction unmatched. The germline V gene encodes CDR1 MNHEY and CDR2 SVGAGI. This CDR3 contains 13 residues. The CDR3 is CASSPGQGREQYF. The CDR3 region has the DNA TGTGCCAGCAGCCCCGGACAGGGGAGGGAGCAGTACTTC.

The chain joins TRBV19 to TRBJ2-7, with TRBD2 identical over 15 bases. Trimming cost V 7 bases and J 5 bases; bases outside gene matches: 9. This CDR3 has 16 residues. Germline V gene lookup returns CDR1 LNHDA and CDR2 SQIVND (reference sequence). DNA for the CDR3: TGTGCCAGTATGGGGACTAGCGGGGGGAAAAGGAACGAGCAGTACTTC. Residues: CASMGTSGGKRNEQYF.

The genes are TRBV5-1 and TRBJ1-2, with D possibly matching TRBD1 (5 bases). The ends were cut back, 5 bases at V and 0 bases at J, with 8 bases in the middle. There are 13 residues in the CDR3. Germline V CDR1 and CDR2: SGHRS, YFSETQ. CDR3 loop: CASSQGANYGYTF. The CDR3 DNA follows: TGCGCCAGCAGTCAGGGCGCTAACTATGGCTACACCTTC.

The J gene is TRBJ1-2, the V gene TRBV6-5; a weak D match, TRBD1 (5 bases). The germline gives CDR1 MNHEY, CDR2 SVGAGI. CDR3 length equals 14 residues. With 7 bases removed from V and 3 bases from J, the gap between germline ends came to 15 bases. The CDR3: CASNRAGTDYGYTF. The CDR3 coding sequence is TGTGCCAGCAATCGAGCCGGGACGGACTATGGCTACACCTTC.

As DNA, the CDR3 is TGTGCCTGGACCTCCGACAGGGGCACTGAAGCTTTCTTT. Amino acid sequence: CAWTSDRGTEAFF. The chain couples TRBV30 to TRBJ1-1, with 8 nucleotides matching TRBD1. With 4 bases clipped from V and 4 bases from J, the junction kept 5 bases outside the gene matches. The CDR3 is made up of 13 amino acids. The V gene's germline CDR1 is GTSNPN and CDR2 SVGIG (reference sequence).

CDR3 amino acids: CATSRGGRPYNEQFF. Written as DNA, the CDR3 is TGTGCCACCAGCAGAGGTGGGAGGCCCTACAATGAGCAGTTCTTC. V and J are TRBV15 and TRBJ2-1; tentatively, D is TRBD2 (6 bases). Trimming removed 1 base at V and 2 bases at J, with 9 bases between. The CDR3 has 15 residues. Germline V CDR1 and CDR2: LNHNV, YYDKDF (reference sequence).

This chain uses TRBV7-2 with TRBJ2-1; 7 nucleotides match TRBD2. CDR3 length: 18 amino acids. CDR1 SGHTA and CDR2 FQGNSA come from the germline V gene. Trimming removed 0 bases from V and 8 bases from J; junction bases left unmatched: 16. CDR3 coding DNA: TGTGCCAGCAGCTTAGCCTCGAGTGGGAGGGCCGCCGGGCATGAGCAGTTCTTC. This encodes CASSLASSGRAAGHEQFF.

The V call is TRBV2, the J call TRBJ2-3, with D maybe TRBD1 (6 bases). The CDR3 loop spans 15 amino acids. Germline V gene sequence: CDR1 SNHLY, CDR2 FYNNEI. V was trimmed by 1 base and J by 4 bases, leaving 12 bases between them. The CDR3 nucleotides are TGTGCCAGCAGTGAAGGAAATCAGGGGCCAGATACGCAGTATTTT. Translation gives CASSEGNQGPDTQYF. Variable domain in full (rest from reference TRBV2 and TRBJ2-3): EPEVTQTPSHQVTQMGQEVILRCVPISNHLYFYWYRQILGQKVEFLVSFYNNEISEKSEIFDDQFSVERPDGSNFTLKIRSTKLEDSAMYFCASSEGNQGPDTQYFGPGTRLTVL.